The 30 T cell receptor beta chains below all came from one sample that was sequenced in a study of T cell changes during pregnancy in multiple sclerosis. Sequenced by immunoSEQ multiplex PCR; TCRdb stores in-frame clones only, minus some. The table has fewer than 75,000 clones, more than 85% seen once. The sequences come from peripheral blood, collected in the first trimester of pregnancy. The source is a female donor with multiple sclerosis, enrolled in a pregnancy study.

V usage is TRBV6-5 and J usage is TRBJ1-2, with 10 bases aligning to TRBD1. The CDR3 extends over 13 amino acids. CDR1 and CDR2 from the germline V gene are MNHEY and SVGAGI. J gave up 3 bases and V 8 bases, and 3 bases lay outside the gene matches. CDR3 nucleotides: TGTGCCAGCGGGACAGGGGACCACTATGGCTACACCTTC. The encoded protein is CASGTGDHYGYTF.

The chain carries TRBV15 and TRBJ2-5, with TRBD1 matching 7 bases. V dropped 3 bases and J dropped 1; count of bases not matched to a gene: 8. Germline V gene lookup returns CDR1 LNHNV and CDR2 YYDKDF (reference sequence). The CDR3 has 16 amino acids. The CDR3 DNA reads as TGTGCCACCAGCAGCGCCAGCAGGGGGTTCCAAGAGACCCAGTACTTC. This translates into CATSSASRGFQETQYF.

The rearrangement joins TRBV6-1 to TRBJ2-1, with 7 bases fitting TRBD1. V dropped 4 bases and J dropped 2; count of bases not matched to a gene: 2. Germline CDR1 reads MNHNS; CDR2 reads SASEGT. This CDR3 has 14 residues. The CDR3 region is CASSGDRAYNEQFF. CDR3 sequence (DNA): TGTGCCAGCAGTGGCGACAGGGCCTACAATGAGCAGTTCTTC.

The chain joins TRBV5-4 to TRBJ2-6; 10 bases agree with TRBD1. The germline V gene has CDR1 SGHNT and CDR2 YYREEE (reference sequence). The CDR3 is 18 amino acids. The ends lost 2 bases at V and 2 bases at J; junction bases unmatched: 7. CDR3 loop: CASSFLDRGLAGANVLTF. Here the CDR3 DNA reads TGTGCCAGCAGCTTCCTAGACAGGGGGCTAGCTGGGGCCAACGTCCTGACTTTC.

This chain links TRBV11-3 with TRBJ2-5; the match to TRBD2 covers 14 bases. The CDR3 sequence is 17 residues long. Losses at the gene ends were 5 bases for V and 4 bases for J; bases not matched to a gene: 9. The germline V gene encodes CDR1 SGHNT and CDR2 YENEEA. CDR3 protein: CASSPGLAGATRETQYF. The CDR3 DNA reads TGTGCCAGCAGCCCGGGACTAGCGGGGGCGACTCGAGAGACCCAGTACTTC.

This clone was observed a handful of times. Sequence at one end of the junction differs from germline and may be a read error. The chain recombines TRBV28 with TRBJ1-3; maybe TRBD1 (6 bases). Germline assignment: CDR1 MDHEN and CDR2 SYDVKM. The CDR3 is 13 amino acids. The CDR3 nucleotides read TGTGCCAGCAGTATTCAGGGGCGTAGAAATACGGATTTT. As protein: CASSIQGRRNTDF.

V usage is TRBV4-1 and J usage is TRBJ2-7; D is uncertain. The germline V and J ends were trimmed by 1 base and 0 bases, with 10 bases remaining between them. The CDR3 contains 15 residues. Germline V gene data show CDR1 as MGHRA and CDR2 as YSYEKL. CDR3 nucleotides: TGCGCCAGCAGCCAAGCGGGTATGAGCTCCTACGAGCAGTACTTC. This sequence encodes CASSQAGMSSYEQYF.

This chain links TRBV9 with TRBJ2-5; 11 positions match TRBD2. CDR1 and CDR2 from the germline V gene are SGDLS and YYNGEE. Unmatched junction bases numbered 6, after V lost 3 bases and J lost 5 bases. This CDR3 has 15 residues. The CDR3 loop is CASSGGLAERETQYF. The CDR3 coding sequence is TGTGCCAGCAGCGGGGGACTAGCGGAGAGGGAGACCCAGTACTTC.

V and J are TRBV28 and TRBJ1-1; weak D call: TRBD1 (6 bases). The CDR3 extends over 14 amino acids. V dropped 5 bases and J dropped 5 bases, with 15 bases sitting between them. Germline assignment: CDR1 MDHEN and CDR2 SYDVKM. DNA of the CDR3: TGTGCCAGCAGTGGACAGTTCTGGGGGACTGAAGCTTTCTTT. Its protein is CASSGQFWGTEAFF.

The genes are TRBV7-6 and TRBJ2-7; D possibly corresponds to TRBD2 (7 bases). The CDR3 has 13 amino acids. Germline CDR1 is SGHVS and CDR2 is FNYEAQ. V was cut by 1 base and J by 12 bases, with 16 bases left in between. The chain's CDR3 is CASSLGGGAGAYF. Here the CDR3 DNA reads TGTGCCAGCAGCTTAGGTGGGGGGGCAGGGGCGTACTTC. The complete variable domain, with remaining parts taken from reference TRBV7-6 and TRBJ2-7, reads GAGVSQSPRYKVTKRGQDVALRCDPISGHVSLYWYRQALGQGPEFLTYFNYEAQQDKSGLPNDRFSAERPEGSISTLTIQRTEQRDSAMYRCASSLGGGAGAYFGPGTRLTVT.

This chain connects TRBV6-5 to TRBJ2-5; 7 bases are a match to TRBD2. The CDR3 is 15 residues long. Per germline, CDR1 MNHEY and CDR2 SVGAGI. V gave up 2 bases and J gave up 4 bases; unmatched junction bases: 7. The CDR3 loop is CASSYAGEFAETQYF. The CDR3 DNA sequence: TGTGCCAGCAGTTACGCGGGGGAATTCGCAGAGACCCAGTACTTC.

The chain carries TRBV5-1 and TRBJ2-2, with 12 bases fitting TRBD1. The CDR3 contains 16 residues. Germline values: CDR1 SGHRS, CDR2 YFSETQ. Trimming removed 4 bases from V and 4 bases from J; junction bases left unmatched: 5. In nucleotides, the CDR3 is TGCGCCAGCAGCGAGGGGACAGGGGGCCTCACCGGGGAGCTGTTTTTT. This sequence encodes CASSEGTGGLTGELFF.

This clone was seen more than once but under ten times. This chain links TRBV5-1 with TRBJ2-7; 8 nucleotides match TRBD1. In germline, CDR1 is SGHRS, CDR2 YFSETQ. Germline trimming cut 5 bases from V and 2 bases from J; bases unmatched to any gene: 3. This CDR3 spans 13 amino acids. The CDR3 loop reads CASRKDRAYEQYF. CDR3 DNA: TGCGCCAGCAGGAAGGACAGGGCCTACGAGCAGTACTTC.

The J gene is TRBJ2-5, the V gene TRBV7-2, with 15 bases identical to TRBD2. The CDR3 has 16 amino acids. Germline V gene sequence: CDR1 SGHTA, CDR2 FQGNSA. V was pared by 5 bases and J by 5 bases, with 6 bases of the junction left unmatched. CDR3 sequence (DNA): TGTGCCAGCAGCAGGGGACTAGCGGGGGGACGGGAGACCCAGTACTTC. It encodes CASSRGLAGGRETQYF.

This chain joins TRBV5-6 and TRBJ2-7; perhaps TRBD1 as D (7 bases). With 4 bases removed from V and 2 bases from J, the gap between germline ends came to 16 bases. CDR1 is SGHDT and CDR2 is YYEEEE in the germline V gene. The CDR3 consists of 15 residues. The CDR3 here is CASSQGGASTYEQYF. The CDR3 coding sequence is TGTGCCAGCAGCCAGGGGGGCGCTTCCACCTACGAGCAGTACTTC.

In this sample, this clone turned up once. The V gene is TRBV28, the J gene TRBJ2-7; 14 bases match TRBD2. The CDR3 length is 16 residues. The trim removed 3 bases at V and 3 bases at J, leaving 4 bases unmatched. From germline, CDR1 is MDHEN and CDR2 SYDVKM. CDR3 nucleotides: TGTGCCAGCAGTTTTCCCGGGACTAGCGGGAGCTACGAGCAGTACTTC. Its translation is CASSFPGTSGSYEQYF.

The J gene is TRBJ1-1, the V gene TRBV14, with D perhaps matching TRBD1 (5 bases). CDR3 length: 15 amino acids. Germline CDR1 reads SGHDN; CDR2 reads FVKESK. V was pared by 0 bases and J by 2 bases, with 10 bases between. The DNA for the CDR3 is TGTGCCAGCAGCCAAGATTGGGGCACTAACACTGAAGCTTTCTTT. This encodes CASSQDWGTNTEAFF.

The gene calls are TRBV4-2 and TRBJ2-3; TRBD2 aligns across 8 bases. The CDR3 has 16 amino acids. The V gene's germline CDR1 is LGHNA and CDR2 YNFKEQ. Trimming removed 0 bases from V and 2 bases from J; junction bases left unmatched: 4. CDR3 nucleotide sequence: TGTGCCAGCAGCCAAGAGGGAGCGGGGGCCACAGATACGCAGTATTTT. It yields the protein CASSQEGAGATDTQYF.

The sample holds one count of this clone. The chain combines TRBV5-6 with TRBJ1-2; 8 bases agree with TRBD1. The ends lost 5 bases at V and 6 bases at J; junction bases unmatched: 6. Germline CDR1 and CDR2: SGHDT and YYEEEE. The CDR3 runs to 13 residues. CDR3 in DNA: TGTGCCAGCAGGCCAATACAGGGGGATGGCTACACCTTC. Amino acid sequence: CASRPIQGDGYTF.

The CDR3 sequence: CASSLAGLAYNEQFF. CDR3 bases: TGTGCCAGCAGCTTAGCGGGACTAGCCTACAATGAGCAGTTCTTC. The V and J genes are TRBV7-9 and TRBJ2-1, with 8 bases lining up with TRBD2. Germline lookup yields CDR1 SEHNR and CDR2 FQNEAQ (reference sequence). The CDR3 contains 15 residues. V shed 0 bases, J shed 2 bases, and the junction held 0 bases outside the gene matches.

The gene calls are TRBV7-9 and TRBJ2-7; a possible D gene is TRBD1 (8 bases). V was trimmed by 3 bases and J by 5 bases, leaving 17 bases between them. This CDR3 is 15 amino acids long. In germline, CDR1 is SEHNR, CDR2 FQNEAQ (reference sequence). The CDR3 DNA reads TGTGCCAGCAGCTTGGGAGGGACAGGTGGACACGAGCAGTACTTC. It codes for CASSLGGTGGHEQYF.

CDR3 loop: CASSLDGTYNEQFF. DNA for the CDR3: TGTGCCAGCAGCTTAGACGGGACCTACAATGAGCAGTTCTTC. The chain couples TRBV7-6 to TRBJ2-1, with a weak D call TRBD2 (5 bases). This CDR3 has 14 amino acids. V lost 1 base, J lost 2 bases, and 6 bases lay in between. CDR1 and CDR2 from the germline V gene are SGHVS and FNYEAQ. The entire variable domain, with the rest obtained from reference TRBV7-6 and TRBJ2-1, is as follows: GAGVSQSPRYKVTKRGQDVALRCDPISGHVSLYWYRQALGQGPEFLTYFNYEAQQDKSGLPNDRFSAERPEGSISTLTIQRTEQRDSAMYRCASSLDGTYNEQFFGPGTRLTVL.

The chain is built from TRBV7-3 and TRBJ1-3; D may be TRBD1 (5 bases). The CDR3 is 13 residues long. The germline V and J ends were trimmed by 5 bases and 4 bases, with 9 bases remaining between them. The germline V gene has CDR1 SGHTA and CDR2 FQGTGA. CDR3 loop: CASSQGVGNTIYF. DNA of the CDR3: TGTGCCAGCAGCCAAGGGGTAGGAAACACCATATATTTT.

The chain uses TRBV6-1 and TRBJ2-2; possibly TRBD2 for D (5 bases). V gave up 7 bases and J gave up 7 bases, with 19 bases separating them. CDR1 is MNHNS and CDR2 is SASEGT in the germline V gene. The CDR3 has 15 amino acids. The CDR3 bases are TGTGCCAGCAAGAGGGAAAGGGTAGCCGGCGGGGAGCTGTTTTTT. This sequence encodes CASKRERVAGGELFF.

CDR3 sequence (DNA): TGTGCCAGCAGCCCAGGGGGACAGAATAGCAATCAGCCCCAGCATTTT. Protein sequence: CASSPGGQNSNQPQHF. V usage is TRBV28 and J usage is TRBJ1-5, with 7 bases fitting TRBD1. The germline V gene has CDR1 MDHEN and CDR2 SYDVKM. CDR3 length: 16 residues. The V gene end was trimmed by 6 bases and the J gene end by 0 bases; junction bases not matched to a gene: 8.

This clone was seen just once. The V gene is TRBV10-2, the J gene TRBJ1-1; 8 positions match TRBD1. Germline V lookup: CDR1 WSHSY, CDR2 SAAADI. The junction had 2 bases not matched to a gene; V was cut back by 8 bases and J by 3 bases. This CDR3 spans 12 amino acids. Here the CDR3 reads CASGRGHTEAFF. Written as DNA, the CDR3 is TGCGCCAGCGGCAGGGGGCACACTGAAGCTTTCTTT.

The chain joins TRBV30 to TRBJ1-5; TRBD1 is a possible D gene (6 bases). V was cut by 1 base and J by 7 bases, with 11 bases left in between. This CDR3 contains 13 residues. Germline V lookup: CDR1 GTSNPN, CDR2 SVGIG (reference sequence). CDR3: CAWSESGDQPQHF. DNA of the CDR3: TGTGCCTGGAGTGAGTCAGGGGACCAGCCCCAGCATTTT.

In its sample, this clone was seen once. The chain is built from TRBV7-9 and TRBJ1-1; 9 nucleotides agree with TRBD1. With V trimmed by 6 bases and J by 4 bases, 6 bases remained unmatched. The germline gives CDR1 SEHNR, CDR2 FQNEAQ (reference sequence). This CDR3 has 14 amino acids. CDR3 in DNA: TGTGCCAGCAGGATGGACAGGGGCGGCACTGAAGCTTTCTTT. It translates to CASRMDRGGTEAFF.

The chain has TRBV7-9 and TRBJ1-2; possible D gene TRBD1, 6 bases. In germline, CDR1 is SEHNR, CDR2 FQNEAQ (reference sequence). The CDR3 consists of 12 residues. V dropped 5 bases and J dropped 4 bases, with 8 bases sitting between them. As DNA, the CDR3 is TGTGCCAGCAGCGAGGACAGCTATGGCTACACCTTC. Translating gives CASSEDSYGYTF.

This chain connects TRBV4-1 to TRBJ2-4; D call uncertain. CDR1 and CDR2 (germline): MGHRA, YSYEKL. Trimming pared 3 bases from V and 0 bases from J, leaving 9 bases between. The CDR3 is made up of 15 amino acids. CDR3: CASSHRARAKNIQYF. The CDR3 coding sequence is TGCGCCAGCAGCCACCGAGCGAGAGCCAAAAACATTCAGTACTTC.